A selection of T cell receptor beta chains follows, all from one sample in a study of post-analysis software for immune sequencing data. Using its own MiXCR run on the PCR reads, TCRdb lists one record per CDR3 protein. The table has 650,000 to 850,000 distinct CDR3 sequences, around 53% seen once. The sample was blood. All receptors derive from a girl aged 10 to 17 with multiple sclerosis. CDR3s include the opening cysteine and the closing phenylalanine or tryptophan. A D gene is named only where the DNA matches it firmly. The size of a clone is reported for some rows only, either as once, few or many, or as a class for expanded clones.

CDR3 protein,CDR3 DNA,clone size,J gene,V gene,D gene
CASSLGYGTEANYGYTF,TGTGCCAGCAGCTTAGGCTATGGGACCGAGGCTAACTATGGCTACACCTTC,.,TRBJ1-2,TRBV7-2,.
CASSLGARGRGNTEAFF,TGTGCCAGCAGCTTAGGGGCCAGGGGGCGCGGGAACACTGAAGCTTTCTTT,.,TRBJ1-1,TRBV7-9,TRBD1
CSVLLAGSNQPQHF,TGCAGCGTCTTGCTGGCAGGGAGCAATCAGCCCCAGCATTTT,.,TRBJ1-5,TRBV29-1,.
CSAAAGTSAETQYF,TGCAGTGCTGCTGCCGGGACTAGCGCTGAGACCCAGTACTTC,.,TRBJ2-5,TRBV20-1,TRBD2
CSASDYRGSGQETQYF,TGCAGCGCCAGTGATTACCGCGGGTCTGGGCAAGAGACCCAGTACTTC,many,TRBJ2-5,TRBV29-1,.
CASSVDRTGLGEQFF,TGTGCCAGCAGTGTTGACAGAACGGGTTTGGGAGAGCAGTTCTTC,.,TRBJ2-1,TRBV2,.
CASSLTGGGQPQHF,TGTGCCAGCAGTTTAACGGGGGGCGGTCAGCCCCAGCATTTT,.,TRBJ1-5,TRBV12-3/TRBV12-4,.
CASSQDFSGSDEQYF,TGTGCCAGCAGCCAAGACTTTAGCGGGAGCGACGAGCAGTACTTC,.,TRBJ2-7,TRBV3-1,TRBD2
CASSQDLGIGDNEQFF,TGTGCCAGCAGCCAAGATTTGGGCATCGGGGACAATGAGCAGTTCTTC,.,TRBJ2-1,TRBV3-1,.
CASSSDRGRQETQYF,TGCGCCAGCAGCTCAGACAGGGGACGCCAAGAGACCCAGTACTTC,few,TRBJ2-5,TRBV5-1,TRBD1
CASSGQASYGYTF,TGTGCCAGCAGTGGACAGGCCTCATATGGCTACACCTTC,once,TRBJ1-2,TRBV6-5,TRBD1
CASSWEGGSNQPQHF,TGCGCCAGCAGCTGGGAAGGGGGCAGCAATCAGCCCCAGCATTTT,few,TRBJ1-5,TRBV5-1,TRBD1
CATQGLAAQETQYF,TGCGCCACCCAGGGACTAGCGGCACAAGAGACCCAGTACTTC,.,TRBJ2-5,TRBV10-2,TRBD2
CASSSSWAAQETQYF,TGTGCCAGCAGCTCCTCCTGGGCGGCCCAAGAGACCCAGTACTTC,.,TRBJ2-5,TRBV7-8,.
CASDRDTKNIQYF,TGTGCCAGCGATCGGGATACCAAAAACATTCAGTACTTC,.,TRBJ2-4,TRBV2,.
CASSRSDMNTEAFF,TGTGCCAGCAGTCGGTCGGACATGAACACTGAAGCTTTCTTT,.,TRBJ1-1,TRBV12-3/TRBV12-4,.
CASALWGENIQYF,TGTGCCAGCGCACTGTGGGGGGAAAACATTCAGTACTTC,.,TRBJ2-4,TRBV12-3/TRBV12-4,.
CASRFRVAGANVLTF,TGTGCCAGCAGATTCAGGGTCGCTGGGGCCAACGTCCTGACTTTC,.,TRBJ2-6,TRBV5-6,.
CASSQENRAFTDTQYF,TGTGCCAGCAGCCAGGAAAACAGGGCCTTCACAGATACGCAGTATTTT,.,TRBJ2-3,TRBV14,.
CASSFDTGVAYEQYF,TGTGCCAGCAGCTTCGATACAGGGGTCGCATACGAGCAGTACTTC,few,TRBJ2-7,TRBV7-9,TRBD1
CASSLDDRVASPLHF,TGTGCCAGCAGCTTGGACGACAGGGTGGCTTCACCCCTCCACTTT,.,TRBJ1-6,TRBV5-6,TRBD1
CASSPTTGGPGVEQFF,TGTGCCAGCAGCCCTACAACGGGGGGGCCGGGCGTCGAGCAGTTCTTC,.,TRBJ2-1,TRBV7-3,TRBD2
CASSQSGQNGYTF,TGTGCCAGCAGCCAATCCGGGCAGAACGGCTACACCTTC,.,TRBJ1-2,TRBV14,.
CASRKRGTGVNSPLHF,TGTGCCAGCAGAAAAAGGGGGACAGGGGTGAATTCACCCCTCCACTTT,few,TRBJ1-6,TRBV12-3/TRBV12-4,TRBD1
CASSLELAGAHNEQFF,TGCGCCAGCAGCTTGGAGCTAGCGGGGGCCCACAATGAGCAGTTCTTC,.,TRBJ2-1,TRBV5-1,TRBD2
CSGSPTSYEQYF,TGCAGCGGTAGTCCTACGTCCTACGAGCAGTACTTC,.,TRBJ2-7,TRBV29-1,.
CASSFSDRGLDGYTF,TGTGCCAGCAGCTTCTCGGACAGGGGGCTTGATGGCTACACCTTC,.,TRBJ1-2,TRBV5-5,TRBD1
CASSLAQGLPTHEQYF,TGTGCCAGCAGCTTAGCGCAGGGACTCCCCACCCACGAGCAGTACTTC,.,TRBJ2-7,TRBV7-6,.
CASMVLSLGLAVNEQFF,TGTGCCAGCATGGTACTTTCCCTGGGACTAGCCGTTAATGAGCAGTTCTTC,.,TRBJ2-1,TRBV6-5,TRBD2
CASSLTRNYGYTF,TGTGCCAGCAGCTTAACAAGAAACTATGGCTACACCTTC,.,TRBJ1-2,TRBV5-6,.
CSAKLGQIFSGANVLTF,TGCAGTGCTAAGTTGGGACAGATCTTCTCCGGGGCCAACGTCCTGACTTTC,few,TRBJ2-6,TRBV20-1,TRBD1
CSVGGFWVQLGGGPTEIETQYF,TGCAGCGTTGGTGGCTTTTGGGTGCAACTTGGGGGAGGACCTACCGAGATCGAGACCCAGTACTTC,few,TRBJ2-5,TRBV29-1,.
CASSPSRTLSYEQYF,TGTGCCAGCAGCCCCTCGAGGACACTCTCCTACGAGCAGTACTTC,.,TRBJ2-7,TRBV5-5,.
CASTITGRNTEAFF,TGTGCCAGCACCATAACGGGAAGGAACACTGAAGCTTTCTTT,.,TRBJ1-1,TRBV5-6,.
CASSLAAPSASYEQYF,TGTGCCAGCAGCTTAGCAGCTCCCTCTGCGTCTTACGAGCAGTACTTC,.,TRBJ2-7,TRBV7-9,.
CASSQDRDRGDTQYF,TGCGCCAGCAGCCAAGATAGGGACCGAGGGGATACGCAGTATTTT,many,TRBJ2-3,TRBV4-1,.
CSVESPAEAFF,TGCAGCGTTGAATCCCCCGCTGAAGCTTTCTTT,.,TRBJ1-1,TRBV29-1,.
CASSVDSLISYEQYF,TGTGCCAGCAGCGTTGACTCACTGATATCCTACGAGCAGTACTTC,.,TRBJ2-7,TRBV3-1,.
CASSVGSGAYNEQFF,TGTGCCAGCAGCGTAGGGAGCGGGGCTTACAATGAGCAGTTCTTC,.,TRBJ2-1,TRBV9,TRBD2
CSARALTSGYNEQFF,TGCAGTGCTAGAGCCTTGACTAGCGGTTACAATGAGCAGTTCTTC,.,TRBJ2-1,TRBV20-1,TRBD2
CASSQGFSGSSNEQFF,TGTGCCAGCAGCCAAGGTTTTAGCGGGAGTTCGAATGAGCAGTTCTTC,few,TRBJ2-1,TRBV3-1,TRBD2
CATSPRRGGELFF,TGTGCCACCAGCCCAAGAAGGGGCGGGGAGCTGTTTTTT,.,TRBJ2-2,TRBV15,.
CSARTGAFQETQYF,TGCAGCGCCCGGACAGGAGCGTTCCAAGAGACCCAGTACTTC,.,TRBJ2-5,TRBV29-1,TRBD1
CSALLPYRVNQPQHF,TGCAGTGCCCTCCTTCCCTACAGGGTTAATCAGCCCCAGCATTTT,few,TRBJ1-5,TRBV20-1,.
CASSPSLLAGVSEPNEQFF,TGTGCCAGCTCACCCTCCCTACTAGCGGGAGTGAGTGAGCCCAATGAGCAGTTCTTC,.,TRBJ2-1,TRBV18,TRBD2
CATSRARGDQPQHF,TGTGCCACCAGCAGAGCCAGGGGAGATCAGCCCCAGCATTTT,.,TRBJ1-5,TRBV15,.
CASREDRGSYNEQFF,TGTGCCAGCAGGGAGGACAGGGGCTCCTACAATGAGCAGTTCTTC,.,TRBJ2-1,TRBV25-1,TRBD1
CASSKTSTSYEQYF,TGTGCCAGTAGTAAGACATCAACTTCCTACGAGCAGTACTTC,once,TRBJ2-7,TRBV19,.
CAISESKTGGTDTQYF,TGTGCCATCAGTGAGTCGAAGACAGGGGGCACAGATACGCAGTATTTT,few,TRBJ2-3,TRBV10-3,TRBD1
CASSLAVQSYEQYF,TGTGCCAGCAGCTTAGCGGTCCAGAGCTACGAGCAGTACTTC,.,TRBJ2-7,TRBV7-9,.